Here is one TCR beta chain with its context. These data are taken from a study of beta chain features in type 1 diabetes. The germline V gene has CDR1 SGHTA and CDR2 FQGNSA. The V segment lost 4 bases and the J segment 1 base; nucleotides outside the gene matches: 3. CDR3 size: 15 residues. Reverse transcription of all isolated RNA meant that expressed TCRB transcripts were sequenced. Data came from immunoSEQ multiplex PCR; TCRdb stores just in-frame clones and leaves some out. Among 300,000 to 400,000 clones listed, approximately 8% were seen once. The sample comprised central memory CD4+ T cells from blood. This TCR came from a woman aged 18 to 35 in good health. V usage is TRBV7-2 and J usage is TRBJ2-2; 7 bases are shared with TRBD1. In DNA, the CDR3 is TGTGCCAGCAGCTCTCGGACAGGGAACACCGGGGAGCTGTTTTTT. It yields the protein CASSSRTGNTGELFF.